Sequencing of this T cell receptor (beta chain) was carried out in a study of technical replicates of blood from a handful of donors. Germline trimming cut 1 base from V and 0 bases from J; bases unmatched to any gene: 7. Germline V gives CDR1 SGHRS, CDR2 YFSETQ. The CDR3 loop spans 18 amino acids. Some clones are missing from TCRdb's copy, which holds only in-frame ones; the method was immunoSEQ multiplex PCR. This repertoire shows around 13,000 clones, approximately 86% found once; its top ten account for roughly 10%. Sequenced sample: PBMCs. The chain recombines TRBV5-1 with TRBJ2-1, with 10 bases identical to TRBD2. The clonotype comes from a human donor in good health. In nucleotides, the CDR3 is TGCGCCAGCAGCTTGACTAGCGGGATGGGCCCCTCCTACAATGAGCAGTTCTTC. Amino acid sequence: CASSLTSGMGPSYNEQFF.